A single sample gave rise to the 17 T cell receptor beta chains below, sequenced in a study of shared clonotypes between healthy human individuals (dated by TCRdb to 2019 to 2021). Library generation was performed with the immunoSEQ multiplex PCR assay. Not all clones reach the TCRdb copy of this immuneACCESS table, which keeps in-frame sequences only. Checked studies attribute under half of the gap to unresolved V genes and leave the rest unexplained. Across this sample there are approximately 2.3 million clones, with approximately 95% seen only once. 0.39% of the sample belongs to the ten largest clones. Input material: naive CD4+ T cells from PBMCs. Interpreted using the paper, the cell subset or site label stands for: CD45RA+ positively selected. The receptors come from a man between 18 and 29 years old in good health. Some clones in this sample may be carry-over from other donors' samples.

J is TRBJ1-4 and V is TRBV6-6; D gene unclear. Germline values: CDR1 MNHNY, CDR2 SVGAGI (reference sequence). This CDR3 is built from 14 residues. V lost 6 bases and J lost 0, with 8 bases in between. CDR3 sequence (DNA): TGTGCCAGCAGAAACACCGCAACTAATGAAAAACTGTTTTTT. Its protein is CASRNTATNEKLFF.

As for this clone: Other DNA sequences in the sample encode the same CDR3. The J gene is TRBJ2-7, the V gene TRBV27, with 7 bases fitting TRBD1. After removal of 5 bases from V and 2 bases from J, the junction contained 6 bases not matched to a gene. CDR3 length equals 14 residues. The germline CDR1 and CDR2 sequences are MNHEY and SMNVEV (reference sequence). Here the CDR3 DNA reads TGTGCCAGCAGTCCCCGGGACAGTCCCTACGAGCAGTACTTC. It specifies CASSPRDSPYEQYF.

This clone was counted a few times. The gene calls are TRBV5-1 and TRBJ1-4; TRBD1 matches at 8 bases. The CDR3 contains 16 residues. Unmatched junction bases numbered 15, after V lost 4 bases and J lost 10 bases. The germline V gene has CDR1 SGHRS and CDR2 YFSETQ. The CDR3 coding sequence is TGCGCCAGCAGCACGAGGGGACAGGCGTTCGACGGAAAACTGTTTTTT. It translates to CASSTRGQAFDGKLFF.

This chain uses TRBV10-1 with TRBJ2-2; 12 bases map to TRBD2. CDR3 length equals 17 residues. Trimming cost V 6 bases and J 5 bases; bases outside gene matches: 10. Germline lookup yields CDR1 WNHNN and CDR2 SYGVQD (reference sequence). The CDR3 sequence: CASSRTQTSGSTGELFF. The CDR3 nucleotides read TGCGCCAGCAGCCGAACTCAGACTAGCGGGAGTACCGGGGAGCTGTTTTTT.

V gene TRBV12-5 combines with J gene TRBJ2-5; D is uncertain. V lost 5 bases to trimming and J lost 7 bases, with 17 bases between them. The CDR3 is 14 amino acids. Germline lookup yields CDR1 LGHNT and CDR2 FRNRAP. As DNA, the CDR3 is TGTGCTAGTGGTACGACGACCTTCCTTGGGACCCAGTACTTC. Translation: CASGTTTFLGTQYF.

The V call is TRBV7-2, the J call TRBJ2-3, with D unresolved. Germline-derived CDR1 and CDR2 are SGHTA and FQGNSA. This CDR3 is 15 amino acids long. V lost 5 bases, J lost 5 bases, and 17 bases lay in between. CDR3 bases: TGTGCCAGCAGCCTCCTCACGCTGTACCAAGATACGCAGTATTTT. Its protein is CASSLLTLYQDTQYF.

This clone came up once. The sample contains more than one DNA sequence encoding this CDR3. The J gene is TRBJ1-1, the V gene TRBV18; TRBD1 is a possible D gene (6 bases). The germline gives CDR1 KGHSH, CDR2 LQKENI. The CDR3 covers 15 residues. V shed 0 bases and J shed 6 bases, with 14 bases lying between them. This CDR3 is CASSPPSRGGSEAFF. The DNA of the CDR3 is TGTGCCAGCTCACCACCGTCCAGGGGCGGATCTGAAGCTTTCTTT. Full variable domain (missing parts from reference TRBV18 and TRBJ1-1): NAGVMQNPRHLVRRRGQEARLRCSPMKGHSHVYWYRQLPEEGLKFMVYLQKENIIDESGMPKERFSAEFPKEGPSILRIQQVVRGDSAAYFCASSPPSRGGSEAFFGQGTRLTVV.

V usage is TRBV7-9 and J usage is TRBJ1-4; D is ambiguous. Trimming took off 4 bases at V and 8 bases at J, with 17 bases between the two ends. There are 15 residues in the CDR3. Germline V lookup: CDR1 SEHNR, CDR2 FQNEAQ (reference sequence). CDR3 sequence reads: CASSSEPVMGEKLFF. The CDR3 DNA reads TGTGCCAGCAGCTCCGAACCGGTCATGGGGGAAAAACTGTTTTTT.

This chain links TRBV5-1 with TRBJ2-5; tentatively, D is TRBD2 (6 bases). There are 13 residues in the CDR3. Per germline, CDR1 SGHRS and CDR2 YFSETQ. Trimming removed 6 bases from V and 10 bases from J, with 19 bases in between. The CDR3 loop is CASNPEGSGRQYF. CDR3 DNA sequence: TGCGCCAGCAACCCGGAGGGGAGCGGACGCCAGTACTTC.

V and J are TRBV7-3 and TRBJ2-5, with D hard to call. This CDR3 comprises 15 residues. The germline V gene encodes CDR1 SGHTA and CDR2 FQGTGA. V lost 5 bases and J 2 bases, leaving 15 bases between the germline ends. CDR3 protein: CASSPRLGGQETQYF. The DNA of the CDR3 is TGTGCCAGCAGCCCCCGCTTGGGCGGACAAGAGACCCAGTACTTC.

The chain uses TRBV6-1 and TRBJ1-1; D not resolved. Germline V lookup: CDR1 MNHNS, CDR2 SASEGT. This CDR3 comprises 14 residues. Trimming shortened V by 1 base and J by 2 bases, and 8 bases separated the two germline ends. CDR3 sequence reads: CASSEGALNTEAFF. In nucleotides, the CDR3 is TGTGCCAGCAGTGAAGGGGCGCTCAACACTGAAGCTTTCTTT.

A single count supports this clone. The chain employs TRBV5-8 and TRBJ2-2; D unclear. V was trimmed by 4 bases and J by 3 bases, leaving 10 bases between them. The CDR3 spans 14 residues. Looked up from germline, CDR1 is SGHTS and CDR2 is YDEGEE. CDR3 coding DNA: TGTGCCAGCAGCGACTGGGGTTACACCGGGGAGCTGTTTTTT. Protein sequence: CASSDWGYTGELFF.

The CDR3 spells CASSVQGDPNYGYTF. CDR3 coding DNA: TGTGCCAGCAGTGTACAGGGCGACCCTAACTATGGCTACACCTTC. The chain is built from TRBV6-6 and TRBJ1-2; weak D call: TRBD1 (6 bases). This CDR3 has 15 amino acids. In germline, CDR1 is MNHNY, CDR2 SVGAGI (reference sequence). Trimming pared 5 bases from V and 0 bases from J, leaving 13 bases between.

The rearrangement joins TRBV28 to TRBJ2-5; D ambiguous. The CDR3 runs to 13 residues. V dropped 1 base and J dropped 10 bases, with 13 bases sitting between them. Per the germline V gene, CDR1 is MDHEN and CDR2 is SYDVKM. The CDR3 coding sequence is TGTGCCAGCAGTTTATCCGGGTGGAAGATCCAGTACTTC. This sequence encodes CASSLSGWKIQYF.

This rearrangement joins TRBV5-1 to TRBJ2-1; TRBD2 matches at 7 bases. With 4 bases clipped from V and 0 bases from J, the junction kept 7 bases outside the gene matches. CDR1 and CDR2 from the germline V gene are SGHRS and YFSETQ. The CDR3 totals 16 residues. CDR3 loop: CASSMRAGSSYNEQFF. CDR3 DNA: TGCGCCAGCAGCATGAGAGCGGGGAGCTCCTACAATGAGCAGTTCTTC.

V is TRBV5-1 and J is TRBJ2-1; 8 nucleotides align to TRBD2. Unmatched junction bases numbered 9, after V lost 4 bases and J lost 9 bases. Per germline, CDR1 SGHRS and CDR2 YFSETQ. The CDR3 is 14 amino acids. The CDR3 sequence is CASSDTSGILEQFF. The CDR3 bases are TGCGCCAGCAGCGATACTAGCGGCATCCTTGAGCAGTTCTTC.

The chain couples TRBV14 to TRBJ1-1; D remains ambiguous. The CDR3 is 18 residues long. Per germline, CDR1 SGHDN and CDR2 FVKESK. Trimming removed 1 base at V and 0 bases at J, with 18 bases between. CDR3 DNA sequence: TGTGCCAGCAGCCAAGTTTGGGGTTCGGGCAGACTGAACACTGAAGCTTTCTTT. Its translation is CASSQVWGSGRLNTEAFF.